Presented here are 2 T cell receptor beta chains from one specimen sequenced in a study of blood T cell repertoires in COVID-19. Libraries were prepared by immunoSEQ multiplex PCR; TCRdb keeps only in-frame clonotypes and omits some of them. The top ten clones hold around 1.3% of a sample with 200,000 to 300,000 clones, more than 70% of them seen once. Sequencing input: PBMCs or T cells enriched from blood (not recorded which). The receptors derive from a middle-aged woman with acute COVID-19.

This clone was picked up one time. The J gene is TRBJ1-1, the V gene TRBV2; D gene ambiguous. The germline V and J ends were trimmed by 3 bases and 4 bases, with 9 bases remaining between them. Germline V gives CDR1 SNHLY, CDR2 FYNNEI. The CDR3 sequence is 13 residues long. CDR3 loop: CASSEEASTEAFF. The CDR3 DNA reads TGTGCCAGCAGTGAGGAGGCGAGCACTGAAGCTTTCTTT.

The V gene is TRBV13, the J gene TRBJ2-5; possible D gene TRBD2, 6 bases. Germline CDR1 is PRHDT and CDR2 is FYEKMQ (reference sequence). Trimming left V 1 base short and J 9 bases short, with 9 bases between. The CDR3 loop spans 12 amino acids. The CDR3 protein is CASSLAGEAQYF. CDR3 bases: TGTGCCAGCAGCTTAGCGGGGGAGGCCCAGTACTTC.